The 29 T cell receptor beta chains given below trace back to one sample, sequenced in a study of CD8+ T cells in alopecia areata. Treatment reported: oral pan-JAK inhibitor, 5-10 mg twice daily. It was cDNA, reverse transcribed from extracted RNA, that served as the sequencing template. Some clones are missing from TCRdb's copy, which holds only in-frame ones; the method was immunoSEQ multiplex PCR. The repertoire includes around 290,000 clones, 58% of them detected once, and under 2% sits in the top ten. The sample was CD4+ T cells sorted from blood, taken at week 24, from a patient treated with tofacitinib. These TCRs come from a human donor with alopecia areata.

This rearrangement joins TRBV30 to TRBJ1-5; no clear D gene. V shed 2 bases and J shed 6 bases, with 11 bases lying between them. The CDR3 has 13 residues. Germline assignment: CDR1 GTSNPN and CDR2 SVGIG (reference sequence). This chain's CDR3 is CAWSLGVVQPQHF. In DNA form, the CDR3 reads TGTGCCTGGAGTCTCGGGGTGGTTCAGCCCCAGCATTTT.

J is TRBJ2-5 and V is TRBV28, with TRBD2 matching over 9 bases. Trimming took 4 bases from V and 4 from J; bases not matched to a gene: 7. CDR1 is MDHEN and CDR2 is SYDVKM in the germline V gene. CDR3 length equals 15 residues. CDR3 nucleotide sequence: TGTGCCAGCAGTTACCCGGGTAGCGGGGGAGAGACCCAGTACTTC. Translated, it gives CASSYPGSGGETQYF.

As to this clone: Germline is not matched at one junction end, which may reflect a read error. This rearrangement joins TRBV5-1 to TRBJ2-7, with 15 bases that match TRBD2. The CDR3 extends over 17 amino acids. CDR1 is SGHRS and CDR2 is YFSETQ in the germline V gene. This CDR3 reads CASSALRSGTSGGRWHF. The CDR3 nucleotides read TGCGCCAGCAGCGCCCTGAGATCTGGGACTAGCGGGGGGCGGTGGCACTTC.

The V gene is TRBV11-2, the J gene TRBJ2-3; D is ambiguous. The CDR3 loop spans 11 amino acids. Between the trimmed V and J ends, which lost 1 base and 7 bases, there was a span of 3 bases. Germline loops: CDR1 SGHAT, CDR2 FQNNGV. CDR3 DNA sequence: TGTGCCAGCAGCTTAGTCAATACGCAGTATTTT. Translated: CASSLVNTQYF.

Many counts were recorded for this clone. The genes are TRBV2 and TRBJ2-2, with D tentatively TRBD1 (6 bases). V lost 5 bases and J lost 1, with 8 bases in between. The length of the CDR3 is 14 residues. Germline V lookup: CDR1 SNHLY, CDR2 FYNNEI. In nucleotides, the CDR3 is TGTGCCAGCAGTCGGACAGAGAACACCGGGGAGCTGTTTTTT. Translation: CASSRTENTGELFF.

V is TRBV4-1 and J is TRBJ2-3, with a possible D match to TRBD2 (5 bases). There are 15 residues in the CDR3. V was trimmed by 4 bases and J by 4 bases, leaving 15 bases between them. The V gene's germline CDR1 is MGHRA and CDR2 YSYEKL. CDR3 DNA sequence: TGCGCCAGCAGCCGGACGGAGGCCCGTCCAGATACGCAGTATTTT. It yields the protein CASSRTEARPDTQYF.

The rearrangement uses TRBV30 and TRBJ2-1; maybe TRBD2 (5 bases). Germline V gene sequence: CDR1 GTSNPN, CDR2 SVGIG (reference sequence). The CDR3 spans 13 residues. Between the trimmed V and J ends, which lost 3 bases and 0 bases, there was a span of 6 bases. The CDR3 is CAWRGSSYNEQFF. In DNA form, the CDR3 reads TGTGCCTGGAGGGGGAGCTCCTACAATGAGCAGTTCTTC.

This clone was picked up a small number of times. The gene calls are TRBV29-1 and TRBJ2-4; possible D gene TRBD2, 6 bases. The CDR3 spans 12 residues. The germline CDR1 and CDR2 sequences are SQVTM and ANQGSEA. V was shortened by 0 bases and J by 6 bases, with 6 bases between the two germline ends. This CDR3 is CSVEDGGNIQYF. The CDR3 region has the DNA TGCAGCGTTGAAGACGGGGGAAACATTCAGTACTTC. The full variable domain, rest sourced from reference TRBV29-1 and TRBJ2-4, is SAVISQKPSRDICQRGTSLTIQCQVDSQVTMMFWYRQQPGQSLTLIATANQGSEATYESGFVIDKFPISRPNLTFSTLTVSNMSPEDSSIYLCSVEDGGNIQYFGAGTRLSVL.

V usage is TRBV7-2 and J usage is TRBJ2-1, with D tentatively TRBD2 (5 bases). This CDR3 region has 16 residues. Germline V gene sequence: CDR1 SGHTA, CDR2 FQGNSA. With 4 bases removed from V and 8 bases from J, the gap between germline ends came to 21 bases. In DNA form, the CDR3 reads TGTGCCAGCAGCTGGAAGGGAACGCCCTCGGGGTATGAGCAGTTCTTC. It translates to CASSWKGTPSGYEQFF.

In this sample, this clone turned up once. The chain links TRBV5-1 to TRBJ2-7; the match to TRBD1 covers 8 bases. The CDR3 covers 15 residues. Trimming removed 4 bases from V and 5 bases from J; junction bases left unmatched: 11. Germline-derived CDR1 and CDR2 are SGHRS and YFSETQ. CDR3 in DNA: TGCGCCAGCAGCGTAGTCCCTCAGGGGGCCAACGAGCAGTACTTC. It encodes CASSVVPQGANEQYF.

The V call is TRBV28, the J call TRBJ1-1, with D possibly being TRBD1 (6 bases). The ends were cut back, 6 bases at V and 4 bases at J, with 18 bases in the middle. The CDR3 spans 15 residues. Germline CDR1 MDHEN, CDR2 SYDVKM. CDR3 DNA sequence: TGTGCCAGCAGCCCTGCGTCGGGGGGCTCCACTGAAGCTTTCTTT. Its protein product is CASSPASGGSTEAFF. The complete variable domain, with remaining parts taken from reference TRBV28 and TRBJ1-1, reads DVKVTQSSRYLVKRTGEKVFLECVQDMDHENMFWYRQDPGLGLRLIYFSYDVKMKEKGDIPEGYSVSREKKERFSLILESASTNQTSMYLCASSPASGGSTEAFFGQGTRLTVV.

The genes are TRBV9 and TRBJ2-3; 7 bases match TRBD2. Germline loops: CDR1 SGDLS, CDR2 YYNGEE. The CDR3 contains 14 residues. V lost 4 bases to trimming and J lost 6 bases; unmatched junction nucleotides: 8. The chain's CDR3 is CASSPPGGIDTQYF. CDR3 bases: TGTGCCAGCAGCCCCCCCGGGGGGATTGATACGCAGTATTTT.

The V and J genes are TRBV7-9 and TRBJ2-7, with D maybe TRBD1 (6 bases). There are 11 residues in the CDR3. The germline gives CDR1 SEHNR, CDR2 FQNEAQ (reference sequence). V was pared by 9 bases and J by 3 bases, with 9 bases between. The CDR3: CASQTGYEQYF. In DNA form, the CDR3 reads TGTGCCAGTCAGACAGGCTACGAGCAGTACTTC.

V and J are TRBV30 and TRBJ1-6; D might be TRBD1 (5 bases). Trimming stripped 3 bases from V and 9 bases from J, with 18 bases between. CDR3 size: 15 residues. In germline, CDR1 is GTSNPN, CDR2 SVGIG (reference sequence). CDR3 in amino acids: CAWSGLVQGFSPLHF. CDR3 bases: TGTGCCTGGAGCGGACTGGTGCAGGGTTTTTCACCCCTCCACTTT.

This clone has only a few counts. The CDR3 loop is CSVDAPRTGDTQYF. CDR3 in DNA: TGCAGCGTTGACGCTCCTCGGACAGGCGATACGCAGTATTTT. V and J are TRBV29-1 and TRBJ2-3; TRBD1 matches 7 bases. The germline V gene has CDR1 SQVTM and CDR2 ANQGSEA. The CDR3 has 14 amino acids. J lost 6 bases, V lost 3 bases, and 9 bases had no gene match.

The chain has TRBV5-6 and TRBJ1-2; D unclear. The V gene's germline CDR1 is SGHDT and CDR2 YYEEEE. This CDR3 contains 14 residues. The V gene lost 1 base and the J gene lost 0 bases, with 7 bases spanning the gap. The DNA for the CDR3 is TGTGCCAGCAGCTTGTACCAGACTAACTATGGCTACACCTTC. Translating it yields CASSLYQTNYGYTF. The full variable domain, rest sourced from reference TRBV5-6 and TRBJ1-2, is DAGVTQSPTHLIKTRGQQVTLRCSPKSGHDTVSWYQQALGQGPQFIFQYYEEEERQRGNFPDRFSGHQFPNYSSELNVNALLLGDSALYLCASSLYQTNYGYTFGSGTRLTVV.

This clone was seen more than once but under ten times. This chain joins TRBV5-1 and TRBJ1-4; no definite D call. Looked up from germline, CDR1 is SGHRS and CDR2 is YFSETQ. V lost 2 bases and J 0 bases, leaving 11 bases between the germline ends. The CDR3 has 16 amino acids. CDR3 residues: CASSFAGSSTNEKLFF. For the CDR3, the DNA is TGCGCCAGCAGCTTCGCAGGATCTTCAACTAATGAAAAACTGTTTTTT.

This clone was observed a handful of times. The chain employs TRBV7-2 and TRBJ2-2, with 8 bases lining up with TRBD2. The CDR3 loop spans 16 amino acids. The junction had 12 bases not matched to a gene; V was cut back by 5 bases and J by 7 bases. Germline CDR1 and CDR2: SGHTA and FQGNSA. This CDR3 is CASSLPRGAGVGELFF. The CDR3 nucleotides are TGTGCCAGCAGCCTCCCGCGAGGAGCGGGGGTCGGGGAGCTGTTTTTT.

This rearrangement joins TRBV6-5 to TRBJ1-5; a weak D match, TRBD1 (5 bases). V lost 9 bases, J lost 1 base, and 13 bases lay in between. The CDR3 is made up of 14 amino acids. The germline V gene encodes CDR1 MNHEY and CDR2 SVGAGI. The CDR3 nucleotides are TGTGCCAGGACACCCCCAGGGAGCAATCAGCCCCAGCATTTT. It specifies CARTPPGSNQPQHF.

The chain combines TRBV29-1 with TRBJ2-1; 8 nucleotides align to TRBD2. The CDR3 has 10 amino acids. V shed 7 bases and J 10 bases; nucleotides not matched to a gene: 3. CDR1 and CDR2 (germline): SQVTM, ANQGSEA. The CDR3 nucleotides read TGCAGCGGGGAGCGGGGGGAGCAGTTCTTC. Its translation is CSGERGEQFF.

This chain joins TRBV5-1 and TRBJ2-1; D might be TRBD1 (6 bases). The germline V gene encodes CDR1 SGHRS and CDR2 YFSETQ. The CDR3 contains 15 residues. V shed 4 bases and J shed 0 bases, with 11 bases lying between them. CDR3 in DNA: TGCGCCAGCAGCCCTACAGGGAGCTCCTACAATGAGCAGTTCTTC. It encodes CASSPTGSSYNEQFF. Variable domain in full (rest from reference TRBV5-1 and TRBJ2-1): KAGVTQTPRYLIKTRGQQVTLSCSPISGHRSVSWYQQTPGQGLQFLFEYFSETQRNKGNFPGRFSGRQFSNSRSEMNVSTLELGDSALYLCASSPTGSSYNEQFFGPGTRLTVL.

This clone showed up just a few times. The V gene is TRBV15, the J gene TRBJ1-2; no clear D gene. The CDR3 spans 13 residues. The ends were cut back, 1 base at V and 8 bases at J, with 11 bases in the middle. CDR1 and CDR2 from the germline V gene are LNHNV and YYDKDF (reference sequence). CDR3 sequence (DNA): TGTGCCACCAGCAGAGTGAGTACGAGCGGCTACACCTTC. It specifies CATSRVSTSGYTF.

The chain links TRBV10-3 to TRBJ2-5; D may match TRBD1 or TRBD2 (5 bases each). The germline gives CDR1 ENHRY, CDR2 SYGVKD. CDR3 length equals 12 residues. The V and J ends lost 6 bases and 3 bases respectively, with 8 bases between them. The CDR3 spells CAISGAEETQYF. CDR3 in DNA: TGTGCCATCAGCGGGGCCGAAGAGACCCAGTACTTC.

CDR3 sequence: CSVAAGFLTDTQYF. CDR3 in DNA: TGCAGCGTTGCGGCAGGGTTCCTCACAGATACGCAGTATTTT. This chain links TRBV29-1 with TRBJ2-3; maybe TRBD1 (5 bases). There are 14 residues in the CDR3. From germline, CDR1 is SQVTM and CDR2 ANQGSEA. The V end lost 4 bases, the J end lost 2 bases, and 13 bases lay between the germline ends.

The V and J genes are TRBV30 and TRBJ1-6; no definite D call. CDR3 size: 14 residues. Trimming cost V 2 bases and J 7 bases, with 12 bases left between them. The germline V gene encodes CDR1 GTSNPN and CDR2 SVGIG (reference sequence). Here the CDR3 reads CAWSKAGENSPLHF. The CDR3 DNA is TGTGCCTGGAGTAAGGCAGGCGAGAATTCACCCCTCCACTTT. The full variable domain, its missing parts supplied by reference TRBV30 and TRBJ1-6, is SQTIHQWPATLVQPVGSPLSLECTVEGTSNPNLYWYRQAAGRGLQLLFYSVGIGQISSEVPQNLSASRPQDRQFILSSKKLLLSDSGFYLCAWSKAGENSPLHFGNGTRLTVT.

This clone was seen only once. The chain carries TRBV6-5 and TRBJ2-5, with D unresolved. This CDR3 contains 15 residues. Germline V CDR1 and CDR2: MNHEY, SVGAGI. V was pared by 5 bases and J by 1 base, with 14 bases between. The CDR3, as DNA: TGTGCCAGCAGTACCCCCTCAGCCGCCCAAGAGACCCAGTACTTC. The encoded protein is CASSTPSAAQETQYF.

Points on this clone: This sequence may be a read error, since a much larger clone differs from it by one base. CDR3 DNA sequence: TGTGCCAGCAGCGTCCAAGAGACCCAGTACTTC. This encodes CASSVQETQYF. The genes are TRBV7-8 and TRBJ2-5; D is uncertain. This CDR3 region has 11 residues. V lost 5 bases to trimming and J lost 1 base, with 2 bases between them. Per germline, CDR1 SGHVS and CDR2 FQNEAQ. Based on the CDR3 plus reference TRBV7-8 and TRBJ2-5, the full variable domain is GAGVSQSPRYKVAKRGQDVALRCDPISGHVSLFWYQQALGQGPEFLTYFQNEAQLDKSGLPSDRFFAERPEGSVSTLKIQRTQQEDSAVYLCASSVQETQYFGPGTRLLVL.

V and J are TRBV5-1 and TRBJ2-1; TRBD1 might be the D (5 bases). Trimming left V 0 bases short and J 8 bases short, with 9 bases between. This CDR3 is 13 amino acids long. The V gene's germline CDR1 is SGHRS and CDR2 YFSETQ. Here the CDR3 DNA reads TGCGCCAGCAGCTTGGCAGGGAACCATGAGCAGTTCTTC. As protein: CASSLAGNHEQFF.

This CDR3 reads CASRGWDSPLHF. The CDR3 DNA is TGCGCCAGCAGAGGTTGGGATTCACCCCTCCACTTT. This chain uses TRBV5-1 with TRBJ1-6, with D hard to call. The CDR3 length is 12 residues. Germline-derived CDR1 and CDR2 are SGHRS and YFSETQ. V lost 5 bases and J 8 bases, leaving 8 bases between the germline ends. Using reference TRBV5-1 and TRBJ1-6 for the parts outside the CDR3, the full variable domain is KAGVTQTPRYLIKTRGQQVTLSCSPISGHRSVSWYQQTPGQGLQFLFEYFSETQRNKGNFPGRFSGRQFSNSRSEMNVSTLELGDSALYLCASRGWDSPLHFGNGTRLTVT.